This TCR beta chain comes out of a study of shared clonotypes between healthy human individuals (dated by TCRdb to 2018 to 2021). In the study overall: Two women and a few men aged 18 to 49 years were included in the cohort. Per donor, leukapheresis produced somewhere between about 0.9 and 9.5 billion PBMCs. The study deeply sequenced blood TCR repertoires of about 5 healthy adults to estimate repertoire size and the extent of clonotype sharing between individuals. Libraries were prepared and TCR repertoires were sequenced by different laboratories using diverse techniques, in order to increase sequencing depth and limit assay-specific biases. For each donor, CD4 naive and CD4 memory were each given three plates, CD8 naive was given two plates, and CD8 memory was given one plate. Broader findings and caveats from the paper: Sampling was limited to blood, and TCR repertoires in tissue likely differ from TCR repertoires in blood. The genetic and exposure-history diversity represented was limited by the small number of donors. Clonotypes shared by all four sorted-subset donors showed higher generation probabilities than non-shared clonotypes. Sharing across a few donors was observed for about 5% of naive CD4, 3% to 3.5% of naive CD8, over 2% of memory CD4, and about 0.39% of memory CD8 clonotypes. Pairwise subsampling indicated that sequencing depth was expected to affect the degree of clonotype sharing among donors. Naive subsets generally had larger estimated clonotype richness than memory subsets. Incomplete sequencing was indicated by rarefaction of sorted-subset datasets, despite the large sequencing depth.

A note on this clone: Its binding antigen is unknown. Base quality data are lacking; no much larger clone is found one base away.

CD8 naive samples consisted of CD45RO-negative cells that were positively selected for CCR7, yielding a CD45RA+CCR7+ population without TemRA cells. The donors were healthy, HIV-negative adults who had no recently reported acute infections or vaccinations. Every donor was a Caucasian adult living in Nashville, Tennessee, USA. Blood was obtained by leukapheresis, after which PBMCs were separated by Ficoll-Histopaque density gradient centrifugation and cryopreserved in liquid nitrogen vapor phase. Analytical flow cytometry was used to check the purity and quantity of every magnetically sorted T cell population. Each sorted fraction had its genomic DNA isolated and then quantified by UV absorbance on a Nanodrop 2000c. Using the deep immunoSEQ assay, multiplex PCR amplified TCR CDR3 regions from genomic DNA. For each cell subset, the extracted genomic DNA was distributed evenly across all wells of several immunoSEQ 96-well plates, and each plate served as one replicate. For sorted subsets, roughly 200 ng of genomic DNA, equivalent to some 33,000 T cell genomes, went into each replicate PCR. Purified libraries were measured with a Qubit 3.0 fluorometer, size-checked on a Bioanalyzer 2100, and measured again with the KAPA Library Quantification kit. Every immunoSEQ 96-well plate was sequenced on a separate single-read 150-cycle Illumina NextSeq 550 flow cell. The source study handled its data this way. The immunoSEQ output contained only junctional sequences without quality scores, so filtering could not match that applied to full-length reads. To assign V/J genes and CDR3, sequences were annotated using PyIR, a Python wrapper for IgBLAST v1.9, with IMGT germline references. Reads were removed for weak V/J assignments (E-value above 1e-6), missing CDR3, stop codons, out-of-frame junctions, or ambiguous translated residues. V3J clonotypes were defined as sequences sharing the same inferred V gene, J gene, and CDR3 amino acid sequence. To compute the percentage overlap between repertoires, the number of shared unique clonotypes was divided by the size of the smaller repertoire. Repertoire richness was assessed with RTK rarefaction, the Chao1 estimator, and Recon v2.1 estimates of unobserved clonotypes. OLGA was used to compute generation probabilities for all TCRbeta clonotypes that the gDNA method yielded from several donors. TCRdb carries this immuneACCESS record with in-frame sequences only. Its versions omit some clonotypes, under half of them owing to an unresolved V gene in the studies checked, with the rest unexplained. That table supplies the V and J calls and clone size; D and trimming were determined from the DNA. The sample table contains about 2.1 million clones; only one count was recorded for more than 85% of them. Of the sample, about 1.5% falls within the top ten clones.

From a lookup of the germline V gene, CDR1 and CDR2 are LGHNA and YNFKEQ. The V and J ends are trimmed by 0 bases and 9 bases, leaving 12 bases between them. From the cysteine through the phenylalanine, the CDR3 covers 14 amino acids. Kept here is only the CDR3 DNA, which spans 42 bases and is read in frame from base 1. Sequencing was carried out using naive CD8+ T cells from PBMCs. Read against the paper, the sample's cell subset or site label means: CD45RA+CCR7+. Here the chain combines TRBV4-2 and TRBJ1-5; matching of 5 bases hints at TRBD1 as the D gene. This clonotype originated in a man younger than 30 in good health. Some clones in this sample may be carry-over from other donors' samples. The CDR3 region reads CASSQDRGTGPQHF. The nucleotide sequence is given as TGTGCCAGCAGCCAAGATCGGGGCACGGGGCCCCAGCATTTT.